These T cell receptor beta chains were read from a single sample in a study of blood T cell repertoires in COVID-19. Assay used: immunoSEQ multiplex PCR; TCRdb lists only in-frame clones, some missing. The data hold about 200,000 clones, with around 94% observed a single time. The sequenced sample was peripheral blood. These receptors all stem from a young man with COVID-19, enrolled during active disease. The CDR3 runs from the conserved cysteine through the conserved F or W. Fields, in order: clone size, D gene, V gene, J gene, CDR3 length, CDR3 protein, CDR3 DNA. The D gene is left open where the match is weak. Rows may omit the clone size; those that give it use once, few, many or a size class.

clone size: once
D gene: NA
V gene: TRBV6-2/TRBV6-3
J gene: TRBJ2-1
CDR3 length: 14
CDR3 protein: CASSYSSVYNEQFF
CDR3 DNA: TGTGCCAGCAGTTACTCTTCGGTATACAATGAGCAGTTCTTC

clone size: NA
D gene: NA
V gene: TRBV19
J gene: TRBJ1-4
CDR3 length: 14
CDR3 protein: CASSADPRGEKLFF
CDR3 DNA: TGTGCCAGTAGTGCCGACCCGAGAGGGGAAAAACTGTTTTTT

clone size: NA
D gene: NA
V gene: TRBV5-1
J gene: TRBJ1-2
CDR3 length: 15
CDR3 protein: CASSLDAGTNYGYTF
CDR3 DNA: TGCGCCAGCAGCTTGGATGCAGGGACTAACTATGGCTACACCTTC

clone size: NA
D gene: TRBD1
V gene: TRBV6-5
J gene: TRBJ1-5
CDR3 length: 14
CDR3 protein: CASRGQGLVQPQHF
CDR3 DNA: TGTGCCAGCAGGGGACAGGGGCTCGTCCAGCCCCAGCATTTT

clone size: once
D gene: TRBD1
V gene: TRBV7-6
J gene: TRBJ1-6
CDR3 length: 14
CDR3 protein: CASSAGQENSPLHF
CDR3 DNA: TGTGCCAGCAGCGCCGGACAGGAGAATTCACCCCTCCACTTT

clone size: once
D gene: NA
V gene: TRBV11-2
J gene: TRBJ1-1
CDR3 length: 14
CDR3 protein: CASSALPRVTGAFF
CDR3 DNA: TGTGCCAGCAGCGCCCTTCCCCGTGTCACGGGAGCTTTCTTT

clone size: NA
D gene: NA
V gene: TRBV4-1
J gene: TRBJ2-7
CDR3 length: 16
CDR3 protein: CASSQETASSSYEQYF
CDR3 DNA: TGCGCCAGCAGCCAAGAAACAGCCTCAAGCTCCTACGAGCAGTACTTC

clone size: NA
D gene: TRBD1
V gene: TRBV3-1/TRBV3-2
J gene: TRBJ2-2
CDR3 length: 16
CDR3 protein: CASSHGTGGNTGELFF
CDR3 DNA: TGTGCCAGCAGCCACGGGACAGGGGGAAACACCGGGGAGCTGTTTTTT

clone size: NA
D gene: TRBD1
V gene: TRBV30
J gene: TRBJ1-2
CDR3 length: 14
CDR3 protein: CAWRDPDRDYGYTF
CDR3 DNA: TGTGCCTGGAGAGACCCGGACAGGGACTATGGCTACACCTTC

clone size: NA
D gene: NA
V gene: TRBV6-1
J gene: TRBJ1-2
CDR3 length: 13
CDR3 protein: CASSEVRGLRYTF
CDR3 DNA: TGTGCCAGCAGTGAGGTGAGAGGGTTGCGCTACACCTTC

clone size: NA
D gene: NA
V gene: TRBV27
J gene: TRBJ2-7
CDR3 length: 14
CDR3 protein: CASSSSWPSYEQYF
CDR3 DNA: TGTGCCAGCAGTTCCAGTTGGCCCTCCTACGAGCAGTACTTC

clone size: NA
D gene: NA
V gene: TRBV9
J gene: TRBJ2-6
CDR3 length: 16
CDR3 protein: CASSVGAGTGANVLTF
CDR3 DNA: TGTGCCAGCAGCGTAGGTGCAGGGACTGGGGCCAACGTCCTGACTTTC

clone size: NA
D gene: NA
V gene: TRBV15
J gene: TRBJ2-5
CDR3 length: 14
CDR3 protein: CATSIRGEQETQYF
CDR3 DNA: TGTGCCACCAGCATACGGGGAGAACAAGAGACCCAGTACTTC

clone size: NA
D gene: NA
V gene: TRBV19
J gene: TRBJ1-1
CDR3 length: 15
CDR3 protein: CASSVLGLGNTEAFF
CDR3 DNA: TGTGCCAGTAGTGTCCTGGGACTGGGGAACACTGAAGCTTTCTTT

clone size: NA
D gene: NA
V gene: TRBV12-3/TRBV12-4
J gene: TRBJ1-2
CDR3 length: 13
CDR3 protein: CASSLDSGYGYTF
CDR3 DNA: TGTGCCAGCAGTCTGGACAGTGGATATGGCTACACCTTC

clone size: NA
D gene: NA
V gene: TRBV25-1
J gene: TRBJ2-7
CDR3 length: 14
CDR3 protein: CASSVQAGSNEQYF
CDR3 DNA: TGTGCCAGCAGTGTTCAGGCGGGGAGCAACGAGCAGTACTTC

clone size: once
D gene: TRBD1
V gene: TRBV9
J gene: TRBJ1-1
CDR3 length: 15
CDR3 protein: CASSPLNRGDTEAFF
CDR3 DNA: TGTGCCAGCAGCCCATTAAACAGGGGGGACACTGAAGCTTTCTTT

clone size: NA
D gene: TRBD1
V gene: TRBV30
J gene: TRBJ2-1
CDR3 length: 13
CDR3 protein: CAWSVRDRGEQFF
CDR3 DNA: TGTGCCTGGAGTGTTAGGGACAGGGGGGAGCAGTTCTTC

clone size: NA
D gene: TRBD2
V gene: TRBV14
J gene: TRBJ2-7
CDR3 length: 16
CDR3 protein: CASSPGTSKVVYEQYF
CDR3 DNA: TGTGCCAGCAGCCCCGGGACTAGCAAGGTGGTCTACGAGCAGTACTTC

clone size: NA
D gene: NA
V gene: TRBV15
J gene: TRBJ1-2
CDR3 length: 11
CDR3 protein: CATSRQGYYTF
CDR3 DNA: TGTGCCACCAGCAGACAGGGATACTACACCTTC

clone size: NA
D gene: NA
V gene: TRBV5-1
J gene: TRBJ1-2
CDR3 length: 12
CDR3 protein: CASSSGNYGYTF
CDR3 DNA: TGCGCCAGCAGCTCAGGGAACTATGGCTACACCTTC

clone size: NA
D gene: TRBD1
V gene: TRBV5-4
J gene: TRBJ1-2
CDR3 length: 13
CDR3 protein: CASSVGTAYGYTF
CDR3 DNA: TGTGCCAGCAGCGTAGGGACAGCCTATGGCTACACCTTC

clone size: NA
D gene: NA
V gene: TRBV30
J gene: TRBJ1-2
CDR3 length: 14
CDR3 protein: CAWGDTKINYGYTF
CDR3 DNA: TGTGCCTGGGGCGACACCAAGATTAACTATGGCTACACCTTC

clone size: NA
D gene: TRBD1
V gene: TRBV5-5
J gene: TRBJ1-2
CDR3 length: 14
CDR3 protein: CASSLQGANYGYTF
CDR3 DNA: TGTGCCAGCAGCTTACAGGGGGCTAACTATGGCTACACCTTC

clone size: NA
D gene: TRBD1
V gene: TRBV7-9
J gene: TRBJ1-1
CDR3 length: 14
CDR3 protein: CASTLSRGPGEAFF
CDR3 DNA: TGTGCCAGCACCTTATCGAGGGGGCCGGGTGAAGCTTTCTTT

clone size: NA
D gene: TRBD1
V gene: TRBV28
J gene: TRBJ1-2
CDR3 length: 15
CDR3 protein: CASSQKDRMGYGYTF
CDR3 DNA: TGTGCCAGCAGCCAAAAGGACAGGATGGGGTATGGCTACACCTTC

clone size: NA
D gene: TRBD2
V gene: TRBV9
J gene: TRBJ2-3
CDR3 length: 14
CDR3 protein: CAVGGLAPTDTQYF
CDR3 DNA: TGTGCCGTTGGGGGACTAGCCCCCACAGATACGCAGTATTTT

clone size: NA
D gene: TRBD2
V gene: TRBV5-1
J gene: TRBJ2-5
CDR3 length: 14
CDR3 protein: CASRVWGGEETQYF
CDR3 DNA: TGCGCCAGCAGAGTTTGGGGGGGTGAAGAGACCCAGTACTTC

clone size: NA
D gene: TRBD1
V gene: TRBV24-1
J gene: TRBJ1-5
CDR3 length: 20
CDR3 protein: CATSDPPLADRGVGNQPQHF
CDR3 DNA: TGTGCCACCAGTGATCCGCCCCTCGCCGACAGGGGAGTTGGCAATCAGCCCCAGCATTTT

clone size: NA
D gene: TRBD1
V gene: TRBV4-1
J gene: TRBJ1-4
CDR3 length: 18
CDR3 protein: CASSQKPPDRVSNEKLFF
CDR3 DNA: TGCGCCAGCAGCCAGAAGCCCCCAGACAGGGTTTCTAATGAAAAACTGTTTTTT

clone size: NA
D gene: NA
V gene: TRBV6-6
J gene: TRBJ1-1
CDR3 length: 14
CDR3 protein: CASRGATVNTEAFF
CDR3 DNA: TGTGCCAGCAGGGGAGCGACGGTGAACACTGAAGCTTTCTTT

clone size: NA
D gene: TRBD1
V gene: TRBV3-1/TRBV3-2
J gene: TRBJ2-1
CDR3 length: 13
CDR3 protein: CASSPDYRGKQFF
CDR3 DNA: TGTGCCAGCAGCCCTGACTACAGGGGAAAGCAGTTCTTC

clone size: NA
D gene: TRBD1
V gene: TRBV6-5
J gene: TRBJ1-2
CDR3 length: 13
CDR3 protein: CASSRQGEYGYTF
CDR3 DNA: TGTGCCAGCAGCCGACAGGGGGAGTATGGCTACACCTTC

clone size: NA
D gene: NA
V gene: TRBV10-2
J gene: TRBJ1-2
CDR3 length: 13
CDR3 protein: CASREDSNYGYTF
CDR3 DNA: TGCGCCAGCAGGGAGGACAGTAACTATGGCTACACCTTC

clone size: NA
D gene: NA
V gene: TRBV5-1
J gene: TRBJ1-1
CDR3 length: 14
CDR3 protein: CASSAGVMNTEAFF
CDR3 DNA: TGCGCCAGCAGCGCGGGGGTAATGAACACTGAAGCTTTCTTT

clone size: once
D gene: NA
V gene: TRBV10-1
J gene: TRBJ2-3
CDR3 length: 17
CDR3 protein: CASSDNRLGVGTDTQYF
CDR3 DNA: TGCGCCAGCAGTGACAATAGACTAGGGGTGGGAACAGATACGCAGTATTTT

clone size: NA
D gene: NA
V gene: TRBV9
J gene: TRBJ2-2
CDR3 length: 16
CDR3 protein: CASSVAQAGNTGELFF
CDR3 DNA: TGTGCCAGCAGCGTAGCTCAGGCGGGGAACACCGGGGAGCTGTTTTTT

clone size: few
D gene: NA
V gene: TRBV20-1
J gene: TRBJ2-3
CDR3 length: 11
CDR3 protein: CSASVRDTQYF
CDR3 DNA: TGCAGTGCTAGTGTGCGTGATACGCAGTATTTT

clone size: NA
D gene: TRBD2
V gene: TRBV18
J gene: TRBJ2-7
CDR3 length: 15
CDR3 protein: CASSAGTSGSYEQYF
CDR3 DNA: TGTGCCAGCTCGGCCGGGACTAGCGGGTCCTACGAGCAGTACTTC

clone size: NA
D gene: TRBD1
V gene: TRBV9
J gene: TRBJ1-1
CDR3 length: 18
CDR3 protein: CASSVGPRDRGRGTEAFF
CDR3 DNA: TGTGCCAGCAGCGTAGGCCCCCGGGACAGAGGGCGAGGCACTGAAGCTTTCTTT

clone size: NA
D gene: TRBD1
V gene: TRBV6-1
J gene: TRBJ2-5
CDR3 length: 16
CDR3 protein: CASSEFLGQGEETQYF
CDR3 DNA: TGTGCCAGCAGTGAATTCCTCGGACAGGGCGAAGAGACCCAGTACTTC

clone size: NA
D gene: NA
V gene: TRBV5-4
J gene: TRBJ1-2
CDR3 length: 14
CDR3 protein: CASSPPSERGGYTF
CDR3 DNA: TGTGCCAGCAGCCCGCCATCTGAAAGGGGTGGCTACACCTTC

clone size: NA
D gene: NA
V gene: TRBV3-1/TRBV3-2
J gene: TRBJ1-2
CDR3 length: 13
CDR3 protein: CASSQDRVTGYTF
CDR3 DNA: TGTGCCAGCAGCCAAGACCGGGTCACCGGCTACACCTTC

clone size: NA
D gene: TRBD1
V gene: TRBV19
J gene: TRBJ1-1
CDR3 length: 14
CDR3 protein: CASSRQGVVTEAFF
CDR3 DNA: TGTGCCAGTAGTCGACAGGGGGTAGTTACTGAAGCTTTCTTT

clone size: once
D gene: TRBD2
V gene: TRBV29-1
J gene: TRBJ2-1
CDR3 length: 13
CDR3 protein: CSVRLASYNEQFF
CDR3 DNA: TGCAGCGTCCGACTAGCCTCCTACAATGAGCAGTTCTTC

clone size: NA
D gene: TRBD2
V gene: TRBV19
J gene: TRBJ2-3
CDR3 length: 14
CDR3 protein: CASSALAGGDTQYF
CDR3 DNA: TGTGCCAGTAGTGCTTTAGCGGGGGGGGATACGCAGTATTTT

clone size: NA
D gene: NA
V gene: TRBV5-4
J gene: TRBJ2-5
CDR3 length: 11
CDR3 protein: CASGSQETQYF
CDR3 DNA: TGTGCCAGCGGCAGCCAAGAGACCCAGTACTTC

clone size: NA
D gene: NA
V gene: TRBV7-9
J gene: TRBJ1-3
CDR3 length: 15
CDR3 protein: CASSTTRVIGNTIYF
CDR3 DNA: TGTGCCAGCAGCACAACCAGGGTCATCGGAAACACCATATATTTT

clone size: NA
D gene: TRBD1
V gene: TRBV15
J gene: TRBJ2-6
CDR3 length: 16
CDR3 protein: CATSQDRTSGANVLTF
CDR3 DNA: TGTGCCACCAGCCAGGACAGGACCTCTGGGGCCAACGTCCTGACTTTC

clone size: NA
D gene: TRBD1
V gene: TRBV18
J gene: TRBJ2-7
CDR3 length: 14
CDR3 protein: CASSPWDSSYEQYF
CDR3 DNA: TGTGCCAGCTCACCCTGGGACAGCTCCTACGAGCAGTACTTC

clone size: NA
D gene: TRBD2
V gene: TRBV9
J gene: TRBJ2-3
CDR3 length: 18
CDR3 protein: CASSVGPAGGISTDTQYF
CDR3 DNA: TGTGCCAGCAGCGTAGGTCCAGCGGGGGGGATTAGTACAGATACGCAGTATTTT